The 21 T cell receptor beta chains reported below all come from one sample, sequenced in a study of T cell responses to AZD1222 COVID-19 vaccine (dated by TCRdb to the early 2020s). Library prep was done by the immunoSEQ multiplex PCR assay. TCRdb provides this immuneACCESS table in a form limited to in-frame rearrangements. Some clones are lacking; in checked studies, under half of them reflect an unresolved V gene, and why the rest are absent is not known. The sample table shows over 100,000 clones, and over 75% are seen once. The top ten clones comprise 7.9% of the sample. The sample's time point label, in plain terms: about 28 days (+/-7) after the second vaccine dose. The sample's treatment or condition label is to be understood as: meningococcal conjugate vaccine given as trial control. Sequences were derived from peripheral blood, sampled 28 days after the second dose of the MenACWY control vaccine. These receptors were collected from an adult who received the MenACWY meningococcal vaccine as a control.

The chain couples TRBV7-2 to TRBJ1-4; D is unclear. V lost 1 base and J lost 7, with 13 bases in between. Germline CDR1 and CDR2: SGHTA and FQGNSA. CDR3 length equals 15 residues. The CDR3 spells CASSLDGRISEKLFF. The CDR3 DNA reads TGTGCCAGCAGCTTAGATGGTAGGATAAGTGAAAAACTGTTTTTT.

The chain is built from TRBV7-3 and TRBJ2-6, with no clear D. CDR3 length: 16 residues. Trimming took off 2 bases at V and 0 bases at J, with 8 bases between the two ends. CDR1 is SGHTA, CDR2 FQGTGA, per germline. The CDR3 protein is CASSLGLPSGANVLTF. In nucleotides, the CDR3 is TGTGCCAGCAGCTTAGGATTACCCTCTGGGGCCAACGTCCTGACTTTC. Variable domain in full (rest from reference TRBV7-3 and TRBJ2-6): GAGVSQTPSNKVTEKGKYVELRCDPISGHTALYWYRQSLGQGPEFLIYFQGTGAADDSGLPNDRFFAVRPEGSVSTLKIQRTERGDSAVYLCASSLGLPSGANVLTFGAGSRLTVL.

This clone has just one count. The chain carries TRBV5-4 and TRBJ1-2; 7 nucleotides align to TRBD1. The V gene end was trimmed by 2 bases and the J gene end by 6 bases; junction bases not matched to a gene: 19. Germline CDR1 is SGHNT and CDR2 is YYREEE (reference sequence). The CDR3 sequence is 18 residues long. CDR3 protein: CASSLPRGGGAPRHGYTF. CDR3 coding DNA: TGTGCCAGCAGCTTACCGCGGGGAGGGGGCGCCCCTCGGCATGGCTACACCTTC.

V is TRBV5-5 and J is TRBJ2-5; tentative D call: TRBD2 (5 bases). Trimming took off 4 bases at V and 1 base at J, with 11 bases between the two ends. This CDR3 spans 14 amino acids. Germline CDR1 and CDR2: SGHKS and YYEKEE (reference sequence). The CDR3 loop is CASSRGGIQETQYF. For the CDR3, the DNA is TGTGCCAGCAGCCGAGGAGGTATCCAAGAGACCCAGTACTTC.

This clone was detected a few times. This rearrangement joins TRBV6-4 to TRBJ1-5; D may be TRBD1 (6 bases). The CDR3 is 14 amino acids. Trimming cost V 10 bases and J 6 bases, with 19 bases left between them. CDR1 and CDR2 from the germline V gene are MRHNA and SNTAGT. The CDR3 DNA sequence: TGTGCCACCAAGGGGGGGGTTGCGAGTCAGCCCCAGCATTTT. It codes for CATKGGVASQPQHF.

The chain is built from TRBV6-6 and TRBJ2-7, with D possibly TRBD1 on 8 matching bases. Germline assignment: CDR1 MNHNY and CDR2 SVGAGI (reference sequence). With 6 bases removed from V and 6 bases from J, the gap between germline ends came to 15 bases. The CDR3 contains 13 residues. Written as DNA, the CDR3 is TGTGCCAGCAGGGAACAGGGGGGGCGCGAGCAGTACGTC. Translated: CASREQGGREQYV.

The chain combines TRBV7-9 with TRBJ2-7; 7 nucleotides line up with TRBD1. Germline V gene sequence: CDR1 SEHNR, CDR2 FQNEAQ (reference sequence). V gave up 5 bases and J gave up 6 bases; unmatched junction bases: 7. The CDR3 is 13 residues long. The CDR3 coding sequence is TGTGCCAGCAGCACCCTAACAGGGGTCGAGCAGTACGTC. Translated: CASSTLTGVEQYV.

The chain joins TRBV3-1 (or the pseudogene TRBV3-2) to TRBJ2-7; D ambiguous. Trimming shortened V by 0 bases and J by 3 bases, and 9 bases separated the two germline ends. The CDR3 sequence is 14 residues long. Germline V lookup: CDR1 LGHDT, CDR2 YNNKEL (reference sequence). This CDR3 reads CASSQDQQFYEQYF. CDR3 DNA: TGTGCCAGCAGCCAAGATCAACAGTTCTACGAGCAGTACTTC.

V and J are TRBV10-3 and TRBJ1-3; TRBD1 might be the D (6 bases). V lost 7 bases and J 0 bases, leaving 13 bases between the germline ends. The CDR3 runs 15 residues. The germline V gene encodes CDR1 ENHRY and CDR2 SYGVKD. CDR3 sequence reads: CAITDRLGSGNTIYF. The CDR3 DNA is TGTGCCATCACTGACAGGCTGGGCTCTGGAAACACCATATATTTT.

The chain recombines TRBV27 with TRBJ2-1; the D is unclear. The CDR3 length is 11 residues. V lost 6 bases and J lost 9, with 9 bases in between. The germline V gene has CDR1 MNHEY and CDR2 SMNVEV (reference sequence). The CDR3 sequence is CASSPGLEQFF. The CDR3, as DNA: TGTGCCAGCAGCCCTGGCCTTGAGCAGTTCTTC.

The genes are TRBV7-7 and TRBJ2-5, with TRBD1 identical over 10 bases. Germline V gene sequence: CDR1 SSHAT, CDR2 FNYEAQ (reference sequence). This CDR3 region has 13 residues. CDR3 coding DNA: TGTGCTACTGGGACAGGGGCACAAGAGACCCAGTACTTC. Translation: CATGTGAQETQYF. The full variable domain, with the rest looked up from reference TRBV7-7 and TRBJ2-5, is GAGVSQSPRYKVTKRGQDVTLRCDPISSHATLYWYQQALGQGPEFLTYFNYEAQPDKSGLPSDRFSAERPEGSISTLTIQRTEQRDSAMYRCATGTGAQETQYFGPGTRLLVL.

This clone was seen a single time. CDR3 loop: CASHLGGGSQPQHF. DNA for the CDR3: TGTGCCAGCCATCTGGGTGGGGGTTCTCAGCCCCAGCATTTT. V is TRBV2 and J is TRBJ1-5, with D tentatively TRBD1 (5 bases). V dropped 8 bases and J dropped 6 bases, with 17 bases sitting between them. The length of the CDR3 is 14 residues. Germline V lookup: CDR1 SNHLY, CDR2 FYNNEI.

This rearrangement joins TRBV30 to TRBJ1-4, with D possibly matching TRBD1 (5 bases). Germline assignment: CDR1 GTSNPN and CDR2 SVGIG (reference sequence). This CDR3 comprises 11 residues. The chain's CDR3 is CGSGRAEKLFF. DNA for the CDR3: TGTGGCTCTGGCAGGGCTGAAAAACTGTTTTTT.

This sequence joins TRBV21-1 and TRBJ2-1. TRBV21-1 is flagged as a pseudogene. The length of the CDR3 is 17 residues. CDR3 bases: TGTGCCAGCAGCAAACCCCCGCTCGGCGTTCCCTACAATGAGCAGTTCTTC. Its translation is CASSKPPLGVPYNEQFF.

This chain joins TRBV4-3 and TRBJ2-1, with TRBD2 matching over 9 bases. Germline V gene data show CDR1 as LGHNA and CDR2 as YSLEER. V was clipped by 0 bases and J by 6 bases; unmatched bases: 6. CDR3 length equals 16 residues. In DNA, the CDR3 is TGCGCCAGCAGCCAAGAGGTGGCGGGAGGGATCAATGAGCAGTTCTTC. Translating it yields CASSQEVAGGINEQFF.

This clone has only one observation. The rearrangement uses TRBV4-3 and TRBJ2-2; D is undetermined. Between the trimmed V and J ends, which lost 0 bases and 8 bases, there was a span of 10 bases. Germline V CDR1 and CDR2: LGHNA, YSLEER. CDR3 length equals 14 residues. The DNA for the CDR3 is TGCGCCAGCAGCCAAGATGGAAGAGGAGGGGAGCTGTTTTTT. Encoded protein: CASSQDGRGGELFF.

The J gene is TRBJ1-2, the V gene TRBV20-1; a weak D match, TRBD1 (5 bases). The CDR3 consists of 11 residues. Germline assignment: CDR1 DFQATT and CDR2 SNEGSKA (reference sequence). V gave up 7 bases and J gave up 3 bases, with 9 bases separating them. The CDR3 nucleotides read TGCAGTGTCTGGGGCGACTATGGCTACACCTTC. This encodes CSVWGDYGYTF.

A single count supports this clone. The genes are TRBV18 and TRBJ1-2; D is possibly TRBD1 (6 bases). This CDR3 has 13 amino acids. Trimming took off 3 bases at V and 4 bases at J, with 9 bases between the two ends. Germline assignment: CDR1 KGHSH and CDR2 LQKENI. CDR3 in DNA: TGTGCCAGCTCACCTTCGGACAGCTATGGCTACACCTTC. Protein product: CASSPSDSYGYTF. Together with reference TRBV18 and TRBJ1-2, the CDR3 gives the full variable domain: NAGVMQNPRHLVRRRGQEARLRCSPMKGHSHVYWYRQLPEEGLKFMVYLQKENIIDESGMPKERFSAEFPKEGPSILRIQQVVRGDSAAYFCASSPSDSYGYTFGSGTRLTVV.

This clone was detected once. The genes are TRBV6-5 and TRBJ1-1, with D unclear. CDR3 length equals 11 residues. Germline V gene data show CDR1 as MNHEY and CDR2 as SVGAGI. Trimming left V 6 bases short and J 6 bases short, with 8 bases between. The CDR3 is CASSRGSEAFF. CDR3 in DNA: TGTGCCAGCAGCCGTGGATCTGAAGCTTTCTTT.

This chain connects TRBV4-1 to TRBJ2-1; TRBD2 matches at 9 bases. CDR1 is MGHRA, CDR2 YSYEKL, per germline. This CDR3 is built from 16 residues. With 1 base clipped from V and 11 bases from J, the junction kept 12 bases outside the gene matches. CDR3 DNA sequence: TGCGCCAGCAGCCAAGTCGGTCCGCTAGCGGGGTTTCAGCAGTTCTTC. Its translation: CASSQVGPLAGFQQFF.

The chain combines TRBV28 with TRBJ1-2; D perhaps matches TRBD1 (6 bases). The V end was cut by 4 bases, the J end by 7 bases, with 22 bases between. Germline V gene data show CDR1 as MDHEN and CDR2 as SYDVKM. The length of the CDR3 is 16 residues. CDR3: CASSSARGGPTGGYTF. The DNA for the CDR3 is TGTGCCAGCAGTTCGGCCCGCGGGGGGCCCACAGGTGGCTACACCTTC.